This TCR beta chain was profiled in a study of cytomegalovirus exposure and HLA in healthy donors. Study-level results: From TCR beta sequences, most subjects' HLA-A and HLA-B alleles were reportedly predicted accurately. Cytomegalovirus-associated TCR beta chains were listed, numbering under 200.

This PCR relied on a set of 60 Vbeta primers and 13 Jbeta primers. Under the authors' procedure: An analysis that came later counted some 80 million unique TCR beta chains, about 10 million shared. The protocol was immunoSEQ multiplex PCR, while the TCRdb copy is restricted to in-frame clones and leaves out a portion. D and trimming were read from the DNA, whereas the V and J calls and clone size are those reported in that table. The sample lists 120,000 to 150,000 clones, 70% to 75% occurring once. In regard to this clone: Its specificity is not known.

J lost 6 bases, V lost 6 bases, and 13 bases had no gene match. Germline V lookup: CDR1 ENHRY, CDR2 SYGVKD. The CDR3 contains 16 residues. The sequence derives from a human donor in good health. The genes are TRBV10-3 and TRBJ2-1; 8 nucleotides agree with TRBD2. Material for sequencing was PBMCs. CDR3 coding DNA: TGTGCCATCAGCCTAGAAGCGGGGGCTGGGTTCAATGAGCAGTTCTTC. This gives the protein CAISLEAGAGFNEQFF.